Shown below are 19 T cell receptor beta chains from a single sample sequenced in a study of immune cell composition in non-small cell lung cancer. Profiled with immunoSEQ multiplex PCR; TCRdb holds only in-frame clones, not every one. The repertoire holds approximately 3,400 clones, approximately 80% seen once, with 4% in the top ten. The sample was lung tumor tissue. The receptor set was obtained from a human donor with non-small cell lung cancer.

The CDR3 sequence: CASSVGSSYNEQFF. For the CDR3, the DNA is TGTGCCAGCAGTGTGGGGAGCTCCTACAATGAGCAGTTCTTC. This chain connects TRBV6-1 to TRBJ2-1; maybe TRBD2 (5 bases). In germline, CDR1 is MNHNS, CDR2 SASEGT. Trimming cost V 4 bases and J 0 bases, with 7 bases left between them. The CDR3 runs to 14 residues.

The J gene is TRBJ2-1, the V gene TRBV18, with D possibly matching TRBD2 (5 bases). In germline, CDR1 is KGHSH, CDR2 LQKENI. Between the trimmed V and J ends, which lost 1 base and 2 bases, there was a span of 18 bases. This CDR3 is 18 amino acids long. DNA for the CDR3: TGTGCCAGCTCACCACGTTCTAGTTTCGGGGTAACCTACAATGAGCAGTTCTTC. Translated, it gives CASSPRSSFGVTYNEQFF.

The chain carries TRBV6-5 and TRBJ1-1; 9 nucleotides align to TRBD1. Germline V gives CDR1 MNHEY, CDR2 SVGAGI. V was pared by 6 bases and J by 2 bases, with 7 bases of the junction left unmatched. CDR3 size: 15 residues. The CDR3 DNA reads TGTGCCAGCAGGGACCGGGACAGGGTAAACACTGAAGCTTTCTTT. Amino acid sequence: CASRDRDRVNTEAFF.

The chain carries TRBV10-1 and TRBJ1-1; 8 positions agree with TRBD1. The CDR3 is 14 residues long. V shed 6 bases and J 3 bases; nucleotides not matched to a gene: 6. Germline V lookup: CDR1 WNHNN, CDR2 SYGVQD (reference sequence). This CDR3 reads CASRTGAGDTEAFF. CDR3 sequence (DNA): TGCGCCAGCAGGACAGGGGCGGGGGACACTGAAGCTTTCTTT.

The chain couples TRBV6-4 to TRBJ2-6, with TRBD1 matching over 7 bases. Germline assignment: CDR1 MRHNA and CDR2 SNTAGT. V lost 6 bases, J lost 4 bases, and 9 bases stayed unmatched. The CDR3 runs to 16 residues. CDR3 DNA: TGTGCCAGCAGACACATAGGGGGCCCCGGGGCCAACGTCCTGACTTTC. Amino acids: CASRHIGGPGANVLTF.

V and J are TRBV7-9 and TRBJ2-7; D possibly corresponds to TRBD1 (6 bases). The CDR3 contains 15 residues. V was trimmed by 4 bases and J by 1 base, leaving 14 bases between them. The germline V gene encodes CDR1 SEHNR and CDR2 FQNEAQ (reference sequence). The CDR3 nucleotides read TGTGCCAGCAGCTCCCGGAGGACAGCATCCTACGAGCAGTACTTC. The encoded protein is CASSSRRTASYEQYF.

The chain links TRBV6-1 to TRBJ1-5; possible D gene TRBD1, 6 bases. The CDR3 is made up of 14 amino acids. The germline gives CDR1 MNHNS, CDR2 SASEGT. Trimming cost V 6 bases and J 5 bases, with 14 bases left between them. The CDR3 region is CASRAGTKYQPQHF. For the CDR3, the DNA is TGTGCCAGCAGGGCCGGGACAAAATATCAGCCCCAGCATTTT.

The chain has TRBV6-1 and TRBJ1-4; 7 bases are a match to TRBD1. Germline CDR1 and CDR2: MNHNS and SASEGT. After removal of 4 bases from V and 8 bases from J, the junction contained 10 bases not matched to a gene. This CDR3 region has 15 residues. The CDR3 reads CASSARQGLEEKLFF. Written as DNA, the CDR3 is TGTGCCAGCAGTGCCAGACAGGGCCTGGAGGAAAAACTGTTTTTT.

V is TRBV6-5 and J is TRBJ1-2, with D tentatively TRBD1 (5 bases). Trimming left V 7 bases short and J 4 bases short, with 10 bases between. Per germline, CDR1 MNHEY and CDR2 SVGAGI. This CDR3 is 12 amino acids long. CDR3 residues: CASKKGAYGYTF. For the CDR3, the DNA is TGTGCCAGCAAGAAAGGGGCCTATGGCTACACCTTC.

CDR3 in DNA: TGTGCCAGCAGCAACCTTCCCGGCACCATATATTTT. Protein sequence: CASSNLPGTIYF. V and J are TRBV14 and TRBJ1-3, with D unresolved. V lost 5 bases and J lost 9, with 11 bases in between. CDR1 is SGHDN, CDR2 FVKESK, per germline. This CDR3 is 12 amino acids long. The whole variable domain, filled in from reference TRBV14 and TRBJ1-3, reads EAGVTQFPSHSVIEKGQTVTLRCDPISGHDNLYWYRRVMGKEIKFLLHFVKESKQDESGMPNNRFLAERTGGTYSTLKVQPAELEDSGVYFCASSNLPGTIYFGEGSWLTVV.

The J gene is TRBJ2-3, the V gene TRBV18; TRBD2 is a possible D gene (6 bases). This CDR3 region has 15 residues. The V gene's germline CDR1 is KGHSH and CDR2 LQKENI. V gave up 0 bases and J gave up 1 base, with 8 bases separating them. The CDR3 DNA reads TGTGCCAGCTCACCACCGGGCGGGGGCACAGATACGCAGTATTTT. It codes for CASSPPGGGTDTQYF.

This clone showed up just once. V usage is TRBV5-6 and J usage is TRBJ1-3; possibly TRBD1 for D (6 bases). CDR1 is SGHDT, CDR2 YYEEEE, per germline. V lost 4 bases to trimming and J lost 0 bases, with 11 bases between them. The CDR3 sequence is 15 residues long. The CDR3 DNA reads TGTGCCAGCAGCCGTGGACAGCACTCTGGAAACACCATATATTTT. It translates to CASSRGQHSGNTIYF.

The J gene is TRBJ1-6, the V gene TRBV11-2; D unclear. This CDR3 contains 17 residues. CDR1 SGHAT and CDR2 FQNNGV come from the germline V gene. The germline V and J ends were trimmed by 1 base and 11 bases, with 21 bases remaining between them. CDR3 nucleotide sequence: TGTGCCAGCAGCTTAGTAGGGTCGGGTGAGGGAAGTCCACCCCTCCACTTT. This encodes CASSLVGSGEGSPPLHF.

The chain joins TRBV5-6 to TRBJ2-7; TRBD1 is a possible D gene (5 bases). Trimming took off 4 bases at V and 2 bases at J, with 16 bases between the two ends. Looked up from germline, CDR1 is SGHDT and CDR2 is YYEEEE. CDR3 length equals 15 residues. The CDR3 reads CASSGSRDGAYEQYF. The CDR3 coding sequence is TGTGCCAGCAGCGGCTCCAGGGATGGGGCCTACGAGCAGTACTTC.

The chain is built from TRBV11-2 and TRBJ1-1; 7 bases line up with TRBD1. V lost 3 bases and J lost 5; bases outside the gene matches: 6. From germline, CDR1 is SGHAT and CDR2 FQNNGV. The CDR3 extends over 14 amino acids. CDR3 amino acids: CASSLRQGYTEAFF. DNA of the CDR3: TGTGCCAGCAGCTTGCGACAGGGTTATACTGAAGCTTTCTTT.

CDR3: CASSLRQFNEKLFF. The CDR3 nucleotides are TGTGCCAGCAGTTTGCGACAGTTTAATGAAAAACTGTTTTTT. J is TRBJ1-4 and V is TRBV28, with a tentative D call TRBD1 (5 bases). The germline V gene encodes CDR1 MDHEN and CDR2 SYDVKM. The CDR3 runs to 14 residues. V dropped 3 bases and J dropped 4 bases, with 9 bases sitting between them.

V usage is TRBV6-1 and J usage is TRBJ2-1; possible D gene TRBD1, 6 bases. This CDR3 comprises 13 residues. V shed 3 bases and J shed 9 bases, with 12 bases lying between them. Germline V gene sequence: CDR1 MNHNS, CDR2 SASEGT. The CDR3 DNA is TGTGCCAGCAGTGACAGGGGAGTTCGTGAGCAGTTCTTC. Its protein product is CASSDRGVREQFF.

The J gene is TRBJ2-6, the V gene TRBV29-1, with a tentative D call TRBD2 (7 bases). Between the trimmed V and J ends, which lost 0 bases and 2 bases, there was a span of 20 bases. Germline V lookup: CDR1 SQVTM, CDR2 ANQGSEA. This CDR3 has 19 amino acids. CDR3 sequence reads: CSVEEFPGGPGPGANVLTF. DNA for the CDR3: TGCAGCGTTGAAGAATTCCCCGGGGGGCCAGGTCCTGGGGCCAACGTCCTGACTTTC. Supplemented by reference TRBV29-1 and TRBJ2-6, the full variable domain reads SAVISQKPSRDICQRGTSLTIQCQVDSQVTMMFWYRQQPGQSLTLIATANQGSEATYESGFVIDKFPISRPNLTFSTLTVSNMSPEDSSIYLCSVEEFPGGPGPGANVLTFGAGSRLTVL.

This clone has a single count. The V call is TRBV5-6, the J call TRBJ2-2; TRBD1 agrees at 7 bases. V gave up 2 bases and J gave up 0 bases; unmatched junction bases: 1. Germline V gene lookup returns CDR1 SGHDT and CDR2 YYEEEE. This CDR3 has 15 residues. The CDR3 region is CASSLGGTNTGELFF. CDR3 DNA sequence: TGTGCCAGCAGCTTAGGGGGCACGAACACCGGGGAGCTGTTTTTT. Complete variable domain (other parts from reference TRBV5-6 and TRBJ2-2): DAGVTQSPTHLIKTRGQQVTLRCSPKSGHDTVSWYQQALGQGPQFIFQYYEEEERQRGNFPDRFSGHQFPNYSSELNVNALLLGDSALYLCASSLGGTNTGELFFGEGSRLTVL.